The T cell receptor (beta chain) under discussion was sequenced for a study of blood T cell repertoires in COVID-19. The CDR3 loop spans 16 amino acids. Between the trimmed V and J ends, which lost 4 bases and 6 bases, there was a span of 19 bases. The germline V gene encodes CDR1 SGDLS and CDR2 YYNGEE. The data were produced by immunoSEQ multiplex PCR, yet TCRdb's version contains in-frame clones alone and is incomplete. Of 150,000 to 200,000 clones detected, roughly 80% appear once; the ten largest clones hold about 10%. The receptor's source is a man aged 50 to 60 who had recovered from COVID-19. The J gene is TRBJ2-2, the V gene TRBV9, with D possibly TRBD1 on 5 matching bases. Sequencing was performed on PBMCs or T cells enriched from blood (not recorded which). CDR3: CASSPTAGMVSGELFF. DNA for the CDR3: TGTGCCAGCAGCCCCACCGCAGGGATGGTTTCCGGGGAGCTGTTTTTT.